This record concerns one T cell receptor (beta chain) sequence. The target antigen is unknown. CDR1 and CDR2 (germline): KGHDR, SFDVKD. This CDR3 has 15 residues. The junction had 5 bases not matched to a gene; V was cut back by 5 bases and J by 3 bases. This record belongs to a study of T-cell memory formation after mild COVID-19. Study information: Across donors, TCR clusters were largely donor specific. General observations from the study: What remained unconfirmed was the SARS-CoV-2 specificity of second-wave clones peaking on day 37. Pre-infection memory held some responding clones, suggesting pre-existing cross-reactive T cells responded.

The TCR alpha and TCR beta cDNA libraries, bearing sample barcodes and UMIs, were generated by 5'RACE using constant-segment primers. One entry per CDR3 protein results from TCRdb running MiXCR on the 5' RACE reads. The data show about 180,000 distinct CDR3 sequences, about a fifth seen once. The chain links TRBV24-1 to TRBJ1-2; TRBD1 agrees at 10 bases. Sequenced sample: PBMCs or a T cell subset sorted from them (not recorded which). The receptor was derived from a young man who had mild COVID-19 (a few samples of this study predate the infection). Cell type and time point are not known. In DNA form, the CDR3 reads TGTGCCACCAGTGCTGGGACAGGGGCACACTATGGCTACACCTTC. Translated, it gives CATSAGTGAHYGYTF.